Below, 10 T cell receptor beta chains from the same sample are listed, as sequenced in a study of response to subunit inactivated influenza vaccine. One entry per CDR3 protein results from TCRdb running MiXCR on the RT-PCR reads. The table records about 520,000 distinct CDR3 sequences, 25% of them present only once. The starting material was CD4+ T cells sorted from PBMCs, obtained 5 days after vaccination. These receptor sequences come from a man aged 50-60 years who received an inactivated influenza vaccine.

The chain is built from TRBV6-1 and TRBJ2-7, with 12 positions matching TRBD2. J gave up 2 bases and V 5 bases, and 4 bases lay outside the gene matches. The CDR3 has 15 residues. The germline V gene encodes CDR1 MNHNS and CDR2 SASEGT. The CDR3 spells CASSRTSGVAYEQYF. As DNA, the CDR3 is TGTGCCAGCAGTCGGACTAGCGGGGTCGCCTACGAGCAGTACTTC.

The rearrangement uses TRBV2 and TRBJ2-5; D unresolved. The V and J ends lost 4 bases and 5 bases respectively, with 17 bases between them. Germline V gene data show CDR1 as SNHLY and CDR2 as FYNNEI. The CDR3 sequence is 15 residues long. In nucleotides, the CDR3 is TGTGCCAGCAGTGGCGCGTGGGGTCCGGCGGAGACCCAGTACTTC. Translated: CASSGAWGPAETQYF.

The chain combines TRBV7-8 with TRBJ2-3, with TRBD1 matching 7 bases. CDR1 SGHVS and CDR2 FQNEAQ come from the germline V gene. Germline trimming cut 2 bases from V and 6 bases from J; bases unmatched to any gene: 14. This CDR3 spans 17 amino acids. The CDR3 loop reads CASSLPRDSEFSDTQYF. As DNA, the CDR3 is TGTGCCAGCAGCTTACCCCGGGACAGTGAATTTTCGGATACGCAGTATTTT.

A few counts support this clonotype. The chain couples TRBV5-1 to TRBJ2-7; TRBD1 agrees at 12 bases. Germline V lookup: CDR1 SGHRS, CDR2 YFSETQ. This CDR3 spans 16 amino acids. Trimming at V came to 4 bases and at J to 9 bases, leaving 14 bases not matched to a gene. In DNA form, the CDR3 reads TGCGCCAGCAGCAGAACCTCGGGACAGGGGGCTGTAGTGCAGTACTTC. This translates into CASSRTSGQGAVVQYF. Complete variable domain (other parts from reference TRBV5-1 and TRBJ2-7): KAGVTQTPRYLIKTRGQQVTLSCSPISGHRSVSWYQQTPGQGLQFLFEYFSETQRNKGNFPGRFSGRQFSNSRSEMNVSTLELGDSALYLCASSRTSGQGAVVQYFGPGTRLTVT.

This clonotype has only one observation. This chain joins TRBV20-1 and TRBJ2-3, with 8 bases that match TRBD2. CDR1 and CDR2 (germline): DFQATT, SNEGSKA (reference sequence). The CDR3 runs 15 residues. With V trimmed by 1 base and J by 4 bases, 7 bases remained unmatched. CDR3 sequence: CSARVPGLAADTQYF. The CDR3 DNA is TGCAGTGCTAGAGTCCCTGGACTAGCTGCAGATACGCAGTATTTT.

This clonotype occurred many times. The rearrangement links TRBV11-2 to TRBJ2-3; the match to TRBD2 covers 10 bases. The CDR3 sequence is 15 residues long. CDR1 is SGHAT and CDR2 is FQNNGV in the germline V gene. With V trimmed by 7 bases and J by 2 bases, 6 bases remained unmatched. CDR3 sequence reads: CASTNSGGTTDTQYF. In DNA form, the CDR3 reads TGTGCCAGCACCAATAGCGGGGGGACCACAGATACGCAGTATTTT. The whole variable domain, filled in from reference TRBV11-2 and TRBJ2-3, reads EAGVAQSPRYKIIEKRQSVAFWCNPISGHATLYWYQQILGQGPKLLIQFQNNGVVDDSQLPKDRFSAERLKGVDSTLKIQPAKLEDSAVYLCASTNSGGTTDTQYFGPGTRLTVL.

This clonotype was found many times. The rearrangement uses TRBV7-2 and TRBJ2-7; no firm D call. The CDR3 extends over 14 amino acids. V lost 1 base and J lost 0, with 7 bases in between. Germline CDR1 and CDR2: SGHTA and FQGNSA. The CDR3 spells CASSLEGRSYEQYF. DNA of the CDR3: TGTGCCAGCAGCTTAGAAGGCCGCTCCTACGAGCAGTACTTC.

This clonotype was detected only a few times. The chain employs TRBV4-2 and TRBJ2-3; 7 nucleotides match TRBD2. Trimming removed 0 bases from V and 3 bases from J; junction bases left unmatched: 3. Germline lookup yields CDR1 LGHNA and CDR2 YNFKEQ. There are 15 residues in the CDR3. CDR3 region: CASSQDPGGTDTQYF. The CDR3 DNA follows: TGTGCCAGCAGCCAAGATCCGGGGGGAACAGATACGCAGTATTTT.

On this clonotype itself: One end of the junction does not line up with germline, which may come from a read error. The CDR3 DNA follows: TGTGCCAGCAGTGGGGACTCGCAAAATGGGCAGTTCTTC. It translates to CASSGDSQNGQFF. The genes are TRBV2 and TRBJ2-1; TRBD2 is a possible D gene (6 bases). Germline V gene sequence: CDR1 SNHLY, CDR2 FYNNEI. The CDR3 consists of 13 residues.

The chain has TRBV7-9 and TRBJ2-5; D unresolved. The V and J ends lost 1 base and 2 bases respectively, with 11 bases between them. CDR3 size: 15 residues. Looked up from germline, CDR1 is SEHNR and CDR2 is FQNEAQ (reference sequence). Written as DNA, the CDR3 is TGTGCCAGCAGCTTAGGTTTCGGAATACAAGAGACCCAGTACTTC. Translated, it gives CASSLGFGIQETQYF. The whole variable domain, filled in from reference TRBV7-9 and TRBJ2-5, reads DTGVSQNPRHKITKRGQNVTFRCDPISEHNRLYWYRQTLGQGPEFLTYFQNEAQLEKSRLLSDRFSAERPKGSFSTLEIQRTEQGDSAMYLCASSLGFGIQETQYFGPGTRLLVL.